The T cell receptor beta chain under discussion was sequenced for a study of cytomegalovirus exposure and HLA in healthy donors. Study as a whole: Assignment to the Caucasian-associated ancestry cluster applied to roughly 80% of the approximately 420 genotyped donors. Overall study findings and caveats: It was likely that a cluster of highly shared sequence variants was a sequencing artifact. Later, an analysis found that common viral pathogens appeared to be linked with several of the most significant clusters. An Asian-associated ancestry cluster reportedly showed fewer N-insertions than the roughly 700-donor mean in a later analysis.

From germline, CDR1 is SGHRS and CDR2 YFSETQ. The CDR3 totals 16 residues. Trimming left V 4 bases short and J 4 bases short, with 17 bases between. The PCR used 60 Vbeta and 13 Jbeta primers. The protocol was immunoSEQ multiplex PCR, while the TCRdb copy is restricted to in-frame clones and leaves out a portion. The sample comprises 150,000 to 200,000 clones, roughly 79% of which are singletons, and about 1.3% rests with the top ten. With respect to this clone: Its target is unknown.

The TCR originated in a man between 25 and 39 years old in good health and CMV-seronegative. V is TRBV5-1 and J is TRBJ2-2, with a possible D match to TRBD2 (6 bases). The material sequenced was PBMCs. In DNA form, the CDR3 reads TGCGCCAGCAGCCCCTTAGGAGGGAGCCCCACCGGGGAGCTGTTTTTT. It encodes CASSPLGGSPTGELFF.